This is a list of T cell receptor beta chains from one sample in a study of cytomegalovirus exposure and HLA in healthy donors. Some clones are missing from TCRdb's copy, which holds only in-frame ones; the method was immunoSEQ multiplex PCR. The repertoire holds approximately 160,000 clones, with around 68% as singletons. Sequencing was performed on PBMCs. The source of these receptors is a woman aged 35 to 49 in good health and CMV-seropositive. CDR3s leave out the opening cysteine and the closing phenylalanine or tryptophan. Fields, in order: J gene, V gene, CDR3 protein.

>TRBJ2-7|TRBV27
ASSLSGTGGYEQY
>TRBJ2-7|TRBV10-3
AISGLGLNYEQY
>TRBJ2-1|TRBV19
ASSTTLAGAYNEQF
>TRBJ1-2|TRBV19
ASSPIPGNYGYP
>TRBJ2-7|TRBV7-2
ASSSTSGPYEQY
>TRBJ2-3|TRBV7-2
ASSFSGTPDLI
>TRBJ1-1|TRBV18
ASSKTGNTEAF
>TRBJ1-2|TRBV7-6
ASSPGQGRVYT
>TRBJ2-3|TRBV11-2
ASSPPLEPSV
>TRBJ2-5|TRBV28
ASSPRAGVGQETQY
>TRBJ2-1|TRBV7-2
ASSFRVSPTYNEQF
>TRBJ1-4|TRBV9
ASSQTATNEKLF
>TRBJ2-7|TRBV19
ASSSAYEQY
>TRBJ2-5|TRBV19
ASKITGGPRETQY
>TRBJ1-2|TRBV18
ASSPPLPGQVYGYT
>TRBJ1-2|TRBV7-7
ASSPWTGDYGYT
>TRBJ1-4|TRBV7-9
ASSTRQTRGEKLF
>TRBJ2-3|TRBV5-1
ASSPGPGTGVMSTDTQY
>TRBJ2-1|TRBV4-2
ASSQAPGGQAYNEQF
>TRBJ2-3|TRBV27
ASISPSGGTDTQY
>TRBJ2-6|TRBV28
ASIGGGAGANVLT
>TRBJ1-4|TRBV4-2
ASSQDDRGNEKLF
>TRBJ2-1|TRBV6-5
ASSYSWDSAGNEQF
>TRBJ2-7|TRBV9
ARLWTVLLKQY
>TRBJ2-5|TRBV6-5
ASSYSSGRSQETQY
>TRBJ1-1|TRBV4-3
ASGWTGEDEAF
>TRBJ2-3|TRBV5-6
ASSGTSGGEEDTQY
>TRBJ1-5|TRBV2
ASSGTGGKQPQH
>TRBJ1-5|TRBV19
ASTPWGHQPQH
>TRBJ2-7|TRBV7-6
ASSPRTGSGQY
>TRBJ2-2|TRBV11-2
ASTLGPSLGNTGELF
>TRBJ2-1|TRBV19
ASSIVNNEQF
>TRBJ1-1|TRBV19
ASSMVNRGGTEAF
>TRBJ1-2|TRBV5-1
ASSLDSGENGYT
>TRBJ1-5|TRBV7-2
ASSLGTGGRQPQH
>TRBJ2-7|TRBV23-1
ASSRRREEIYEQY
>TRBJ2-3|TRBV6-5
ASIRLAGGSDTQY
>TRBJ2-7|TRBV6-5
ASSSRTGARQQY
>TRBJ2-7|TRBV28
ASSLGTGGSYEQY
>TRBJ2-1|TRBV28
ASSWGLADSYNEQF
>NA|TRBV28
ASSLPSNEQY
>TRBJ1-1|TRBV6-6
ASSYSGGTNTEAF
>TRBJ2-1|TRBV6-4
ASSDSTARQF
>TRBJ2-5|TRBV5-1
ASSPRPRQETQY
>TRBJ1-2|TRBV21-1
ASPRTKGNYGYT
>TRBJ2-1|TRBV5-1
ASSFGGGSSNEQF
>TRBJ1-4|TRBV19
ASSIRTGGGKLF
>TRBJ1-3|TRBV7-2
ASSQRSSGNTIY
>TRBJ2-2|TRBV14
ASSQPTGLDTGELF